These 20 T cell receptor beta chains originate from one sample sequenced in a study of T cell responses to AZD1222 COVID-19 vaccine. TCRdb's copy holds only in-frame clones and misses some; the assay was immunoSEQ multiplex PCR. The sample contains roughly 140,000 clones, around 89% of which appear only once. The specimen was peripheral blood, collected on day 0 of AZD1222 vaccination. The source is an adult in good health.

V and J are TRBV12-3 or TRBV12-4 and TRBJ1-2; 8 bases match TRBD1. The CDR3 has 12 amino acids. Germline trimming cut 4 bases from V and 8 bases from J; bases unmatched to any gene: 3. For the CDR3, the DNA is TGTGCCAGCAGTTCGACAGGGGAAGGCTACACCTTC. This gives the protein CASSSTGEGYTF.

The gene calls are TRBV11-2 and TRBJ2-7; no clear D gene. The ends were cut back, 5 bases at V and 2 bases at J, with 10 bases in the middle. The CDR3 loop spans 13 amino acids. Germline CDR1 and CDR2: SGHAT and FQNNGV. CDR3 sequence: CASSDFAPYEQYF. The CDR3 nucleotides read TGTGCCAGCAGCGACTTTGCACCCTACGAGCAGTACTTC.

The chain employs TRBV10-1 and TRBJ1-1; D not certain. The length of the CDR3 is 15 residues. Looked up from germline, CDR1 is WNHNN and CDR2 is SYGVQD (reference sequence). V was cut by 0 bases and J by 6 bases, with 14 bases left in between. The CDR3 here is CASSESKGSSSEAFF. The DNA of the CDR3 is TGCGCCAGCAGTGAGTCGAAGGGTTCGTCGTCTGAAGCTTTCTTT.

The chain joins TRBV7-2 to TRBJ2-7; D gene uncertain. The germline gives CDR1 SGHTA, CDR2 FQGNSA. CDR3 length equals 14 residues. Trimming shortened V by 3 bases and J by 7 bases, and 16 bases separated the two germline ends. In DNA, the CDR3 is TGTGCCAGCAGCTTTGGACGGCCGATATTGGAGCAGTACTTC. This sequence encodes CASSFGRPILEQYF. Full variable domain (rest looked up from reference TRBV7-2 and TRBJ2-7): GAGVSQSPSNKVTEKGKDVELRCDPISGHTALYWYRQSLGQGLEFLIYFQGNSAPDKSGLPSDRFSAERTGGSVSTLTIQRTQQEDSAVYLCASSFGRPILEQYFGPGTRLTVT.

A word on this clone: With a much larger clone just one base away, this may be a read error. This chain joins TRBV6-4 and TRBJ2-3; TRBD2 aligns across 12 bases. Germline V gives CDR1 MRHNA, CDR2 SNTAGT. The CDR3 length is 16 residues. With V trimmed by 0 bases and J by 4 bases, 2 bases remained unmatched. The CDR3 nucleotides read TGTGCCAGCAGTGACTCGCCTAGCGGGGGGGCAGATACGCAGTATTTT. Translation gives CASSDSPSGGADTQYF.

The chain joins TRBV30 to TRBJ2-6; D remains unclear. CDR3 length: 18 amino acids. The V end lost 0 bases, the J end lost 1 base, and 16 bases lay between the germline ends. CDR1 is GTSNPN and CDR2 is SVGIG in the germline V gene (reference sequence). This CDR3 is CAWSVRNSRPSGANVLTF. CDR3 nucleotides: TGTGCCTGGAGTGTAAGGAACTCTCGACCTTCTGGGGCCAACGTCCTGACTTTC.

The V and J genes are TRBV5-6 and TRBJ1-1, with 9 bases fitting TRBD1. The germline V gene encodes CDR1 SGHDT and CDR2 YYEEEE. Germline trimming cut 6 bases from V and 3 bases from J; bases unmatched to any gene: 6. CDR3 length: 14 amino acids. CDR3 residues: CASTNRGLYTEAFF. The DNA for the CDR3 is TGTGCCAGCACTAACAGGGGGCTGTACACTGAAGCTTTCTTT.

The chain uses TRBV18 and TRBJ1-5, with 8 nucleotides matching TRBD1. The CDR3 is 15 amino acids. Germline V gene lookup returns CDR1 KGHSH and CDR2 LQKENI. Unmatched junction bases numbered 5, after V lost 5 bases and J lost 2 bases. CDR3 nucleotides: TGTGCCAGCTCAGTAGGACAGGGCGGCAATCAGCCCCAGCATTTT. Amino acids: CASSVGQGGNQPQHF.

The CDR3 reads CASSPGGWTSGSQETQYF. CDR3 DNA sequence: TGTGCCAGCAGCCCCGGAGGGTGGACTAGCGGGAGTCAAGAGACCCAGTACTTC. The chain couples TRBV11-2 to TRBJ2-5; 13 bases agree with TRBD2. This CDR3 spans 18 amino acids. CDR1 and CDR2 from the germline V gene are SGHAT and FQNNGV. The ends lost 5 bases at V and 2 bases at J; junction bases unmatched: 11. The variable domain in full, completed from reference TRBV11-2 and TRBJ2-5, reads EAGVAQSPRYKIIEKRQSVAFWCNPISGHATLYWYQQILGQGPKLLIQFQNNGVVDDSQLPKDRFSAERLKGVDSTLKIQPAKLEDSAVYLCASSPGGWTSGSQETQYFGPGTRLLVL.

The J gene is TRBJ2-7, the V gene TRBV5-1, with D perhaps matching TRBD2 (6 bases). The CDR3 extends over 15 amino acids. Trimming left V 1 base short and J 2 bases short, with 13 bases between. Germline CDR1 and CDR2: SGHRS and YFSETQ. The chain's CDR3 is CASSLSGVTPYEQYF. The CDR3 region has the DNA TGCGCCAGCAGCTTGTCGGGGGTAACACCCTACGAGCAGTACTTC.

Here the CDR3 DNA reads TGTGCCAGCAGTGAAACTAGCGGAGTCTCCTACGAGCAGTACTTC. Its translation: CASSETSGVSYEQYF. V and J are TRBV2 and TRBJ2-7; the match to TRBD2 covers 8 bases. After removal of 2 bases from V and 0 bases from J, the junction contained 3 bases not matched to a gene. Germline CDR1 SNHLY, CDR2 FYNNEI. The CDR3 contains 15 residues.

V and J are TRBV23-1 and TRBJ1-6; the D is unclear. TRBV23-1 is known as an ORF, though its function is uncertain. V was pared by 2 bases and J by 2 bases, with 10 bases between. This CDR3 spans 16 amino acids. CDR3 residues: CASSQSEQPYNSPLHF. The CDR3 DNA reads TGCGCCAGCAGTCAAAGTGAACAACCCTATAATTCACCCCTCCACTTT.

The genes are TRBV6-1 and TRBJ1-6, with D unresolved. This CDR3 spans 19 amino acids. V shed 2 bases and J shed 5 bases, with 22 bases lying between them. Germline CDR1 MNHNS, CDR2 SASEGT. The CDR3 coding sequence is TGTGCCAGCAGTGAACGGGTTGTACGGCCCCTTAGGCATAATTCACCCCTCCACTTT. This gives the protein CASSERVVRPLRHNSPLHF.

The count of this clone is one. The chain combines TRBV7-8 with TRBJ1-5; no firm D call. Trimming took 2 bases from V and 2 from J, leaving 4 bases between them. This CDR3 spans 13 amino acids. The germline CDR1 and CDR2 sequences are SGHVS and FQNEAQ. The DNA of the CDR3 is TGTGCCAGCAGCTTAAGGGGCAATCAGCCCCAGCATTTT. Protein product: CASSLRGNQPQHF.

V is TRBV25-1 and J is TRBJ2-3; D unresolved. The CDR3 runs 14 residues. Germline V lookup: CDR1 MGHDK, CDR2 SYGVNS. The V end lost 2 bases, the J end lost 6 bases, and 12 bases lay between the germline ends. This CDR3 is CASSEGQRSDTQYF. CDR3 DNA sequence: TGTGCCAGCAGTGAAGGGCAGAGATCCGATACGCAGTATTTT.

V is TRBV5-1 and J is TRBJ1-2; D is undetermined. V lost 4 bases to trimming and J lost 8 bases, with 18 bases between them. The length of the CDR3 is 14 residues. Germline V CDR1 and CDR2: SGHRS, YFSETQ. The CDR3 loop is CASSDGLPSGGYTF. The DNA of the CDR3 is TGCGCCAGCAGCGACGGACTGCCATCGGGCGGCTACACCTTC.

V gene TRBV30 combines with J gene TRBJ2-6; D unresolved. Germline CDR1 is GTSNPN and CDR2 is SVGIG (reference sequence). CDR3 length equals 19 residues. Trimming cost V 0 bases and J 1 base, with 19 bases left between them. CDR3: CAWSVRMGRYWSGANVLTF. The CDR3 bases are TGTGCCTGGAGTGTAAGGATGGGCAGGTACTGGTCTGGGGCCAACGTCCTGACTTTC.

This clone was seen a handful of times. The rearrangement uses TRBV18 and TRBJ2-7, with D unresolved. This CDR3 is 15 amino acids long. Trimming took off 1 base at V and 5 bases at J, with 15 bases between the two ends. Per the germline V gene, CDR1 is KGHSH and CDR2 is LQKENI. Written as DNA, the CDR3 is TGTGCCAGCTCACCACGAGAACTGAGAGAGAACGAGCAGTACTTC. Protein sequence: CASSPRELRENEQYF.

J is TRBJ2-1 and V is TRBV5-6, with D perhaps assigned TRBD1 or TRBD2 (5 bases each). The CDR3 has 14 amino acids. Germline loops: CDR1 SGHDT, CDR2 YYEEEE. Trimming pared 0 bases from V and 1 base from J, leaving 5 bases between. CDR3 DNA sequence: TGTGCCAGCAGCTTGGGGGGGTCCTACAATGAGCAGTTCTTC. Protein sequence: CASSLGGSYNEQFF.

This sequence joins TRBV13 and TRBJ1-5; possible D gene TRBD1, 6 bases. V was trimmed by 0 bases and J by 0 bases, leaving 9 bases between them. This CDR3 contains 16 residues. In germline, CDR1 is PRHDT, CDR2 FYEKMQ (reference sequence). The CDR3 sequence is CASSLGRDISNQPQHF. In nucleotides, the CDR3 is TGTGCCAGCAGCTTAGGCAGGGACATTAGCAATCAGCCCCAGCATTTT.